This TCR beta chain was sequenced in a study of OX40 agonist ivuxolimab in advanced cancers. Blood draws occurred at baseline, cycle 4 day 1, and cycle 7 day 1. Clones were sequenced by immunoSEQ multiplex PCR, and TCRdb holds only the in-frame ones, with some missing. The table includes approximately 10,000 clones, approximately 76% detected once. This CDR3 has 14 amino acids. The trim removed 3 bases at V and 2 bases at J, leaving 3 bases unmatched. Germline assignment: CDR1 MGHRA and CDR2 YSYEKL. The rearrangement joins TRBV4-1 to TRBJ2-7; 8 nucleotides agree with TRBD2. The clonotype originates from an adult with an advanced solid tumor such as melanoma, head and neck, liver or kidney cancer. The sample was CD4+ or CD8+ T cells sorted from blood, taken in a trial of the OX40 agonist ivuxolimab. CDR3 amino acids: CASSQSGSPYEQYF. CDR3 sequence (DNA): TGCGCCAGCAGCCAGAGCGGGAGTCCCTACGAGCAGTACTTC.